These 26 T cell receptor beta chains came from one sample sequenced in a study of T cell repertoires in ileal Crohn's disease. Profiling relied on immunoSEQ multiplex PCR, and the TCRdb table lists in-frame clones only, not all of them. The sample has approximately 710 clones, just over 90% seen once. Time point reported: neoterminal ileum biopsy at postoperative endoscopy, about 6 months after surgery. Sequenced: ileal tissue. These receptors were obtained from an adult with Crohn's disease.

This chain connects TRBV7-7 to TRBJ2-6; no firm D call. V lost 4 bases and J lost 5, with 21 bases in between. Germline-derived CDR1 and CDR2 are SSHAT and FNYEAQ (reference sequence). This CDR3 is 18 amino acids long. The CDR3 nucleotides are TGTGCCAGCAGCTGCCCAGTAGTGCCACAAAGTCGGGCCAACGTCCTGACTTTC. Its protein product is CASSCPVVPQSRANVLTF.

The rearrangement links TRBV5-1 to TRBJ2-7, with 7 positions matching TRBD1. The V segment lost 0 bases and the J segment 1 base; nucleotides outside the gene matches: 4. Germline V gene sequence: CDR1 SGHRS, CDR2 YFSETQ. The CDR3 runs to 15 residues. CDR3 in DNA: TGCGCCAGCAGCTTGGCCGGGACAGTTTCCTACGAGCAGTACTTC. This codes for CASSLAGTVSYEQYF.

V and J are TRBV18 and TRBJ2-5, with 7 bases identical to TRBD2. Looked up from germline, CDR1 is KGHSH and CDR2 is LQKENI. The CDR3 consists of 14 residues. The V segment lost 6 bases and the J segment 4 bases; nucleotides outside the gene matches: 8. CDR3 region: CASSPGGVGETQYF. For the CDR3, the DNA is TGTGCCAGCTCTCCGGGGGGAGTGGGAGAGACCCAGTACTTC.

The CDR3 here is CASSFTSSSDTQYF. The CDR3 DNA follows: TGTGCCAGCAGCTTTACTAGCAGTTCAGATACGCAGTATTTT. This chain joins TRBV7-2 and TRBJ2-3, with D maybe TRBD2 (6 bases). This CDR3 contains 14 residues. CDR1 and CDR2 from the germline V gene are SGHTA and FQGNSA. The V end was cut by 3 bases, the J end by 4 bases, with 11 bases between.

The gene calls are TRBV4-3 and TRBJ1-1, with a weak D call TRBD1 (5 bases). In germline, CDR1 is LGHNA, CDR2 YSLEER. The CDR3 is made up of 15 amino acids. With 0 bases removed from V and 8 bases from J, the gap between germline ends came to 16 bases. Here the CDR3 reads CASSQEVGVLSEAFF. The CDR3 DNA reads TGCGCCAGCAGCCAAGAAGTGGGGGTTCTTTCCGAAGCTTTCTTT.

The rearrangement links TRBV6-5 to TRBJ2-1, with D hard to call. CDR3 length: 11 residues. The V end lost 8 bases, the J end lost 7 bases, and 9 bases lay between the germline ends. Germline CDR1 reads MNHEY; CDR2 reads SVGAGI. CDR3 DNA: TGTGCCAGCCGTTGGGATAATGAGCAGTTCTTC. This encodes CASRWDNEQFF.

CDR3 sequence (DNA): TGTGCCAGCAGGAGACAGGCCTACACAGATACGCAGTATTTT. Residues: CASRRQAYTDTQYF. The V and J genes are TRBV6-5 and TRBJ2-3; TRBD1 might be the D (6 bases). The V gene's germline CDR1 is MNHEY and CDR2 SVGAGI. This CDR3 is built from 14 residues. V was trimmed by 6 bases and J by 2 bases, leaving 12 bases between them.

The chain links TRBV6-5 to TRBJ2-7; 13 nucleotides line up with TRBD2. There are 15 residues in the CDR3. The V gene end was trimmed by 5 bases and the J gene end by 7 bases; junction bases not matched to a gene: 8. Germline CDR1 MNHEY, CDR2 SVGAGI. The CDR3 protein is CASSPIPGLAGEQYF. CDR3 DNA: TGTGCCAGCAGTCCGATCCCGGGACTAGCGGGGGAGCAGTACTTC.

This rearrangement joins TRBV29-1 to TRBJ1-6, with D hard to call. V was clipped by 7 bases and J by 7 bases, with 14 bases between them. The CDR3 contains 13 residues. CDR1 and CDR2 (germline): SQVTM, ANQGSEA. The CDR3 sequence is CSAGEGFNSPLHF. The CDR3 DNA reads as TGCAGCGCCGGGGAAGGGTTCAATTCACCCCTCCACTTT.

J is TRBJ2-7 and V is TRBV25-1; TRBD2 matches 10 bases. The CDR3 spans 14 residues. J lost 3 bases, V lost 1 base, and 0 bases had no gene match. Looked up from germline, CDR1 is MGHDK and CDR2 is SYGVNS. The CDR3: CASSELAGGYEQYF. The CDR3 nucleotides are TGTGCCAGCAGTGAATTAGCGGGGGGCTACGAGCAGTACTTC.

The V gene is TRBV5-4, the J gene TRBJ1-3, with 7 bases that match TRBD1. CDR1 is SGHNT and CDR2 is YYREEE in the germline V gene (reference sequence). J gave up 0 bases and V 3 bases, and 9 bases lay outside the gene matches. The CDR3 is made up of 17 amino acids. The CDR3 loop reads CASSYDRAESSGNTIYF. The CDR3 nucleotides read TGTGCCAGCAGCTATGACAGGGCCGAATCCTCTGGAAACACCATATATTTT.

The rearrangement uses TRBV27 and TRBJ1-5; D unresolved. The V and J ends lost 0 bases and 3 bases respectively, with 9 bases between them. CDR3 length equals 15 residues. The V gene's germline CDR1 is MNHEY and CDR2 SMNVEV (reference sequence). CDR3 sequence reads: CASSLSFNNNQPQHF. For the CDR3, the DNA is TGTGCCAGCAGTTTATCGTTTAACAACAATCAGCCCCAGCATTTT.

J is TRBJ1-2 and V is TRBV18, with no clear D. Germline CDR1 and CDR2: KGHSH and LQKENI. The CDR3 spans 15 residues. Trimming left V 3 bases short and J 3 bases short, with 14 bases between. CDR3 bases: TGTGCCAGCTCACCGAGTCTCGGGTGGGACTATGGCTACACCTTC. Residues: CASSPSLGWDYGYTF. Complete variable domain (other parts from reference TRBV18 and TRBJ1-2): NAGVMQNPRHLVRRRGQEARLRCSPMKGHSHVYWYRQLPEEGLKFMVYLQKENIIDESGMPKERFSAEFPKEGPSILRIQQVVRGDSAAYFCASSPSLGWDYGYTFGSGTRLTVV.

Comments on this clone: Other DNA sequences from this sample encode an identical CDR3 as well. The chain joins TRBV7-9 to TRBJ2-7; maybe TRBD2 (6 bases). The CDR3 is made up of 12 amino acids. V lost 5 bases and J lost 5, with 10 bases in between. Germline V gene lookup returns CDR1 SEHNR and CDR2 FQNEAQ (reference sequence). In DNA, the CDR3 is TGTGCCAGCAGCCAAGGAGGGGACGAGCAGTACTTC. Amino acid sequence: CASSQGGDEQYF. Supplemented by reference TRBV7-9 and TRBJ2-7, the full variable domain reads DTGVSQNPRHKITKRGQNVTFRCDPISEHNRLYWYRQTLGQGPEFLTYFQNEAQLEKSRLLSDRFSAERPKGSFSTLEIQRTEQGDSAMYLCASSQGGDEQYFGPGTRLTVT.

This chain links TRBV11-3 with TRBJ2-5; 10 nucleotides align to TRBD2. The ends lost 4 bases at V and 5 bases at J; junction bases unmatched: 4. CDR1 and CDR2 (germline): SGHNT, YENEEA. The CDR3 is made up of 14 amino acids. The CDR3 DNA follows: TGTGCCAGCAGCTCTAGCGGGAGCCGTGAGACCCAGTACTTC. Its protein is CASSSSGSRETQYF.

V and J are TRBV5-4 and TRBJ1-2, with D possibly TRBD1 on 5 matching bases. The germline V gene encodes CDR1 SGHNT and CDR2 YYREEE (reference sequence). The V end was cut by 4 bases, the J end by 2 bases, with 24 bases between. The CDR3 totals 18 residues. The CDR3 protein is CASSLGKTVAGPNYGYTF. The CDR3 DNA sequence: TGTGCCAGCAGCCTCGGAAAAACAGTGGCAGGGCCCAACTATGGCTACACCTTC.

The chain couples TRBV6-6 to TRBJ2-1; D gene unclear. Deletions cut 6 bases from V and 4 bases from J, with 4 bases between. CDR3 length equals 11 residues. Germline CDR1 and CDR2: MNHNY and SVGAGI (reference sequence). The CDR3 here is CASSLYNEQFF. In DNA form, the CDR3 reads TGTGCCAGCAGCCTATACAATGAGCAGTTCTTC.

The chain combines TRBV7-2 with TRBJ2-5, with D possibly TRBD2 on 6 matching bases. The tail of the sequence fits TRBJ2-7 better, so the J call may be wrong. The CDR3 totals 13 residues. From germline, CDR1 is SGHTA and CDR2 FQGNSA. CDR3 DNA sequence: TGTGCCAGCAGCTTAGCGCGGGGTCCCGAGCAGTACTTC. As protein: CASSLARGPEQYF.

The rearrangement uses TRBV6-4 and TRBJ1-5; tentatively, D is TRBD1 (6 bases). CDR3 size: 15 residues. V lost 3 bases, J lost 1 base, and 10 bases lay in between. Germline values: CDR1 MRHNA, CDR2 SNTAGT. DNA of the CDR3: TGTGCCAGCAGTGAAGAAGGGGGGAGCAATCAGCCCCAGCATTTT. Protein sequence: CASSEEGGSNQPQHF.

V usage is TRBV1 and J usage is TRBJ2-7. TRBV1 is flagged as a pseudogene. The CDR3 consists of 14 residues. In nucleotides, the CDR3 is TGCACCAGCAGCCCCCGTGAGCGACACTACGAGCAGTACTTC. Translated, it gives CTSSPRERHYEQYF.

The J gene is TRBJ2-3, the V gene TRBV6-6; D unclear. Germline loops: CDR1 MNHNY, CDR2 SVGAGI (reference sequence). The CDR3 has 12 residues. The ends were cut back, 4 bases at V and 5 bases at J, with 7 bases in the middle. The CDR3 bases are TGTGCCAGCAGTTTATCGGGAGATACGCAGTATTTT. Amino acid sequence: CASSLSGDTQYF.

This clone was observed a handful of times. This chain links TRBV7-9 with TRBJ1-5; possibly TRBD1 for D (5 bases). V was cut by 5 bases and J by 7 bases, with 18 bases left in between. Germline lookup yields CDR1 SEHNR and CDR2 FQNEAQ (reference sequence). There are 15 residues in the CDR3. The CDR3 DNA sequence: TGTGCCAGCAGCCCCGCCTCGGGGGTTATGCAGCCCCAGCATTTT. It codes for CASSPASGVMQPQHF.

The chain uses TRBV7-2 and TRBJ2-7; D is possibly TRBD2 (5 bases). CDR3 length equals 16 residues. Germline loops: CDR1 SGHTA, CDR2 FQGNSA. Trimming pared 1 base from V and 0 bases from J, leaving 13 bases between. CDR3 sequence (DNA): TGTGCCAGCAGCTTAGGTCTTGCGGGCCTCTCCTACGAGCAGTACTTC. Translation: CASSLGLAGLSYEQYF.

The V and J genes are TRBV23-1 and TRBJ2-1, with D unresolved. TRBV23-1 falls under the ORF class, with uncertain function. V dropped 6 bases and J dropped 3 bases, with 18 bases sitting between them. The CDR3 runs to 16 residues. This CDR3 is CASSDTGEGGYNEQFF. DNA of the CDR3: TGCGCCAGCAGCGATACTGGGGAAGGTGGCTACAATGAGCAGTTCTTC.

The chain joins TRBV9 to TRBJ2-1; D is perhaps TRBD2 (6 bases). V lost 0 bases and J lost 10, with 20 bases in between. CDR1 and CDR2 (germline): SGDLS, YYNGEE. This CDR3 spans 16 amino acids. The CDR3, as DNA: TGTGCCAGCAGCGTAGGGGCTTCGGAGGGCCTTTACGAGCAGTTCTTC. Its translation: CASSVGASEGLYEQFF.

The table lists this clone with a few counts. Within the sample, other DNA sequences also encode this same CDR3. The rearrangement links TRBV19 to TRBJ2-1; D is perhaps TRBD1 (6 bases). Germline CDR1 reads LNHDA; CDR2 reads SQIVND (reference sequence). V was pared by 7 bases and J by 4 bases, with 11 bases between. The CDR3 is 13 residues long. The CDR3 bases are TGTGCCAGTAAGGACAGCTCTTACAATGAGCAGTTCTTC. This gives the protein CASKDSSYNEQFF.